This T cell receptor beta chain came from a study of blood T cell repertoires in COVID-19. Background on the study: The analysed material was cDNA or gDNA that came from T cells, B-cell-depleted T cells, or PBMCs.

The CDR3 runs 14 residues. Germline CDR1 and CDR2: KGHSH and LQKENI. V gave up 1 base and J gave up 1 base, with 7 bases separating them. Produced via immunoSEQ multiplex PCR; TCRdb's table is partial and in-frame only. The sample lists 180,000 or so clones, around 85% occurring once. The clonotype was recovered from a woman of 80 years or more with acute or convalescent COVID-19. Material for sequencing was peripheral blood. The J gene is TRBJ2-5, the V gene TRBV18; D may be TRBD2 (6 bases). The CDR3 bases are TGTGCCAGCTCACCACAGGGACTCCAAGAGACCCAGTACTTC. Translation gives CASSPQGLQETQYF.